This T cell receptor (beta chain) was sequenced in a study of chronic HIV infection and antiretroviral therapy. This clonotype has at least ten counts. The V end was cut by 2 bases, the J end by 5 bases, with 10 bases between. The CDR3 has 14 residues. Germline V gene data show CDR1 as SGHTA and CDR2 as FQGNSA. Using its own MiXCR run on the 5' RACE reads, TCRdb lists one record per CDR3 protein. Counted here are about 31,000 distinct CDR3 sequences, about 8.6% occurring once; the ten biggest clones make up more than 2%. Specimen: peripheral blood. This chain connects TRBV7-2 to TRBJ1-5, with D unresolved. The sequence came from an adult who had HIV and had not received antiretroviral therapy, or was an uninfected healthy control (not recorded which). CDR3 in amino acids: CASSLLPGDQPQHF. Written as DNA, the CDR3 is TGTGCCAGCAGCTTATTACCCGGGGATCAGCCCCAGCATTTT.